The TCR beta chain described here comes from a study of blood T cell repertoires in COVID-19. Seattle's enrolled individuals joined amid active infection and were then monitored longitudinally. The V gene end was trimmed by 7 bases and the J gene end by 1 base; junction bases not matched to a gene: 10. The CDR3 is 17 residues long. Germline CDR1 is SGHRS and CDR2 is YFSETQ. Assay used: immunoSEQ multiplex PCR; TCRdb lists only in-frame clones, some missing. The repertoire has more than 60,000 clones, about four fifths of them found once; the top ten carry 13%. The TCR originated in a man over 45 with COVID-19, enrolled during active disease. Source material: peripheral blood. The V gene is TRBV5-1, the J gene TRBJ2-6; TRBD1 agrees at 8 bases. The DNA for the CDR3 is TGCGCCAGCGGCCCGAGACAGGGGTTTTCTGGGGCCAACGTCCTGACTTTC. Its protein product is CASGPRQGFSGANVLTF.